This is a list of T cell receptor beta chains from one sample in a study of blood T cell repertoires in COVID-19. Data came from immunoSEQ multiplex PCR; TCRdb stores just in-frame clones and leaves some out. The sample carries 130,000 to 150,000 clones, 70% to 85% recorded once. Sequencing input: peripheral blood. These receptors were obtained from a man aged 55 to 70 with active or convalescent COVID-19. The CDR3 runs from the conserved cysteine through the conserved F or W. Each record gives: V gene, D gene, clone size, J gene, CDR3 protein, CDR3 DNA. The D gene is left open where the match is weak. Only part of the rows carry a size: once, few, many, or a class if the clone is expanded.

TRBV7-2,TRBD1,-,TRBJ1-4,CASSPDRGFRQSEKLFF,TGTGCCAGCAGTCCAGACAGGGGGTTTCGTCAGTCGGAAAAACTGTTTTTT
TRBV14,-,-,TRBJ1-4,CASSPRTAGGEKLFF,TGTGCCAGCAGCCCACGGACGGCCGGGGGGGAAAAACTGTTTTTT
TRBV19,TRBD1,-,TRBJ1-2,CASSTGQGSIYGYTF,TGTGCCAGTAGTACCGGACAGGGAAGTATCTATGGCTACACCTTC
TRBV6-2/TRBV6-3,-,-,TRBJ1-2,CASSYGRTPNYGYTF,TGTGCCAGCAGTTACGGAAGGACTCCGAACTATGGCTACACCTTC
TRBV27,TRBD2,-,TRBJ2-1,CASSLTSGGGYNEQFF,TGTGCCAGCAGTTTGACTAGCGGGGGCGGGTACAATGAGCAGTTCTTC
TRBV2,-,once,TRBJ2-7,CASNPGRDYYEQYF,TGTGCCAGCAACCCGGGGCGGGATTACTACGAGCAGTACTTC
TRBV11-3,-,-,TRBJ2-1,CASSLEVASSYNEQFF,TGTGCCAGCAGCTTAGAGGTGGCTAGCTCCTACAATGAGCAGTTCTTC
TRBV19,-,-,TRBJ2-5,CASSIQAGETQYF,TGTGCCAGTAGTATCCAGGCTGGCGAGACCCAGTACTTC
TRBV7-2,-,-,TRBJ1-1,CASSLGPGNTEAFF,TGTGCCAGCAGCTTAGGTCCGGGAAATACTGAAGCTTTCTTT
TRBV7-9,-,-,TRBJ2-1,CASSLVPQGYNEQFF,TGTGCCAGCAGCTTAGTTCCCCAGGGCTACAATGAGCAGTTCTTC
TRBV13,TRBD1,-,TRBJ1-6,CASSSGGVGYNSPLHF,TGTGCCAGCAGCTCAGGGGGCGTCGGCTATAATTCACCCCTCCACTTT
TRBV27,TRBD1,once,TRBJ2-4,CASSQRQGGSIQYF,TGTGCCAGCAGCCAACGACAGGGGGGATCCATTCAGTACTTC
TRBV2,-,-,TRBJ1-3,CASSGGPGNTIYF,TGTGCCAGCAGTGGAGGTCCTGGAAACACCATATATTTT
TRBV7-9,-,-,TRBJ1-2,CASSGPTGTNYGYTF,TGTGCCAGCAGCGGTCCGACAGGTACTAACTATGGCTACACCTTC
TRBV4-1,TRBD1,-,TRBJ1-6,CASSQEVLAGGNSPLHF,TGCGCCAGCAGCCAAGAAGTTTTGGCAGGGGGGAATTCACCCCTCCACTTT
TRBV28,-,-,TRBJ1-1,CASSLRGDLNTEAFF,TGTGCCAGCAGCCTTCGGGGGGATCTGAACACTGAAGCTTTCTTT
TRBV7-9,-,-,TRBJ1-1,CASSLGGGTEAFF,TGTGCCAGCAGCTTAGGAGGGGGCACTGAAGCTTTCTTT
TRBV6-5,TRBD1,-,TRBJ1-1,CASSYTGTANTEAFF,TGTGCCAGCAGTTACACCGGGACAGCGAACACTGAAGCTTTCTTT
TRBV4-3,-,many,TRBJ1-6,CASSQDYDRTFSPLHF,TGCGCCAGCAGCCAAGATTATGATAGGACATTCTCACCCCTCCACTTT
TRBV6-2/TRBV6-3,-,once,TRBJ1-1,CASSQRGTIRTEAFF,TGTGCCAGCAGCCAACGGGGGACGATTCGGACTGAAGCTTTCTTT
TRBV6-2/TRBV6-3,-,-,TRBJ1-1,CASSYWLAGNTEAFF,TGTGCCAGCAGTTATTGGTTGGCAGGGAACACTGAAGCTTTCTTT
TRBV19,TRBD1,-,TRBJ1-5,CASSRDRGPNQPQHF,TGTGCCAGTAGTAGAGACAGGGGACCCAATCAGCCCCAGCATTTT
TRBV7-2,-,-,TRBJ2-2,CASSLEYSSTGELFF,TGTGCCAGCAGCTTAGAGTATTCTAGTACCGGGGAGCTGTTTTTT
TRBV9,TRBD2,-,TRBJ2-3,CASSVDAGVVTDTQYF,TGTGCCAGCAGCGTAGACGCGGGGGTGGTCACAGATACGCAGTATTTT
TRBV7-9,-,-,TRBJ1-4,CASSLAAGYEKLFF,TGTGCCAGCAGCTTAGCCGCAGGATATGAAAAACTGTTTTTT
TRBV11-3,TRBD1,once,TRBJ2-7,CASSLVSRTGDEQYF,TGTGCCAGCAGCTTAGTGAGTCGGACAGGGGACGAGCAGTACTTC
TRBV14,TRBD1,-,TRBJ1-4,CASSTDRGLPNEKLFF,TGTGCCAGCAGCACGGACAGGGGGCTCCCTAATGAAAAACTGTTTTTT
TRBV24-1,-,-,TRBJ2-1,CATSDFRNEQFF,TGTGCCACCAGTGATTTTCGTAATGAGCAGTTCTTC
TRBV27,TRBD1,few,TRBJ1-1,CASSFLQGKLNTEAFF,TGTGCCAGCAGTTTCCTACAGGGGAAACTGAACACTGAAGCTTTCTTT
TRBV5-1,-,-,TRBJ2-2,CASSLGSGNTGELFF,TGCGCCAGCAGCTTGGGTAGCGGGAACACCGGGGAGCTGTTTTTT
TRBV30,TRBD2,once,TRBJ2-7,CAWAAGGRYEQYF,TGTGCCTGGGCAGCGGGGGGGCGGTACGAGCAGTACTTC
TRBV6-5,TRBD1,-,TRBJ1-1,CASKRDRGLNTEAFF,TGTGCCAGCAAGAGGGACAGGGGGCTGAACACTGAAGCTTTCTTT
TRBV6-5,TRBD2,-,TRBJ2-3,CASSYSSGRADTQYF,TGTGCCAGCAGTTACTCTTCCGGGAGGGCAGATACGCAGTATTTT
TRBV4-3,TRBD2,-,TRBJ2-5,CASSRTSGTQETQYF,TGCGCCAGCAGCCGGACTAGCGGAACTCAAGAGACCCAGTACTTC
TRBV11-3,-,-,TRBJ1-1,CASSLTANTEAFF,TGTGCCAGCAGCTTAACAGCGAACACTGAAGCTTTCTTT
TRBV11-2,-,-,TRBJ1-6,CASSLEVRGFASSYNSPLHF,TGTGCCAGCAGCTTAGAAGTCCGGGGATTCGCCAGCTCCTATAATTCACCCCTCCACTTT
TRBV6-5,TRBD1,-,TRBJ2-7,CASRKGTGLYEQYF,TGTGCCAGCAGAAAAGGGACAGGGCTCTACGAGCAGTACTTC
TRBV10-3,TRBD1,-,TRBJ1-3,CAISGTGGRGNTIYF,TGTGCCATCAGTGGGACAGGAGGGCGAGGAAACACCATATATTTT
TRBV29-1,TRBD2,-,TRBJ2-1,CSVGDYGTYNEQFF,TGCAGCGTTGGGGACTATGGGACCTACAATGAGCAGTTCTTC
TRBV20-1,-,-,TRBJ1-4,CSASRAEGRIIEKLFF,TGCAGTGCTAGTCGAGCGGAAGGACGGATCATTGAAAAACTGTTTTTT
TRBV4-3,-,-,TRBJ1-2,CASSQVTRPSYGYTF,TGCGCCAGCAGCCAAGTAACCAGGCCCTCCTATGGCTACACCTTC
TRBV18,-,-,TRBJ1-1,CASSPRSGPEAFF,TGTGCCAGCTCACCACGGTCAGGTCCTGAAGCTTTCTTT
TRBV7-2,TRBD2,few,TRBJ2-7,CASSFRAGQAYEQYF,TGTGCCAGCAGCTTCCGAGCGGGGCAGGCTTACGAGCAGTACTTC
TRBV27,TRBD1,-,TRBJ2-1,CASSLLRGFDEQFF,TGTGCCAGCAGTTTGCTCAGGGGGTTCGATGAGCAGTTCTTC